This T cell receptor beta chain originates from a study of blood T cell repertoires in COVID-19 (dated by TCRdb to about 2020). Context from the whole study: Collaborator samples came from the United States, Italy and Spain and covered acute and convalescent phases of COVID-19. The prospective study material was composed of cDNA or gDNA derived from T cells, B-cell-depleted T cells, or PBMCs. Subjects who had been exposed to COVID-19, were actively infected with it, or had recovered from it provided the deeply sampled blood TCRbeta repertoires that made up the dataset. The repertoires were released in a freely available public database meant as a resource for research on the immune response to SARS-CoV-2. Samples came from the ongoing ImmuneRACE study (first 160 participants) plus 1,254 subjects from 6 global collaborators. A de-identified subject ID, COVID-19 status, age in years and sex were almost always included in the sample metadata. Where available, HLA class I and class II types were taken from metadata supplied by the sample provider and were not determined by assay-based typing. The paper as a whole reports these results and caveats: The quantity of clinical and demographic metadata differed by source and by participant and was supplied without curation.

From the germline V gene, CDR1 is SGHDT and CDR2 is YYEEEE. V and J are trimmed by 4 bases and 4 bases, and the gene matches miss 9 bases of the junction. From the cysteine through the phenylalanine, the CDR3 covers 16 amino acids. Just the 48-base CDR3 DNA is kept, in frame starting at base 1. As regards this clone: Its antigen target is currently unknown. No much larger clone is present one base from it, and per-base qualities are unavailable.

The immunoSEQ Assay, a bias-controlled multiplex PCR, was used to amplify TCRbeta CDR3 regions from genomic DNA. For the original study's pipeline: The number of nucleated cells in each sample was estimated from the amplification of reference gene primers within the assay. To quantify the absolute abundance of each unique TCRbeta CDR3 rearrangement, sequence reads were collapsed and filtered. For each sample, productive Simpson clonality was calculated as the square root of Simpson's diversity index over productive rearrangements. Held by TCRdb, this immuneACCESS table contains in-frame sequences only and omits some clones. Under half of the omission traces to an unresolved V gene where checked; the cause of the rest is unknown. That table supplies the V and J calls and clone size; D and trimming were determined from the DNA. The sample profile shows about 140,000 clones; about 80% of them were found once. 2.5% to 3% of the sample is held by the ten biggest clonotypes.

In the prospective study, participants were about 18 to 100 years old, resided in under 30 geographic areas of the United States, and were enrolled through a virtual design. In the prospective study, cohorts were assigned on the basis of participant-reported clinical history obtained from a screening survey and a study questionnaire. Recovered participants in ImmuneRACE Cohort 3 were defined by two consecutive negative NP/OP PCR tests, clearance by a healthcare professional, or resolution of symptoms. Each participant in the prospective study had whole blood, serum and a nasopharyngeal or oropharyngeal swab collected by mobile phlebotomists. Additional blood draws and questionnaires over an approximately 2-month period could optionally be provided by prospective study participants. Before DNA extraction, prospective study blood samples were shipped either frozen or at room temperature.

This sequence originates from a woman aged 45-60 years who had recovered from COVID-19. This chain is built from TRBV5-6 and TRBJ1-1; 11 junctional bases match TRBD1. Source material: PBMCs or T cells enriched from blood (not recorded which). CDR3 reads: CASSLGQGVLATEAFF. The DNA reads TGTGCCAGCAGCCTGGGACAGGGGGTCTTGGCCACTGAAGCTTTCTTT.